What follows is one T cell receptor (beta chain) and its context. Its antigen specificity is not known. Within one base of it there is no much larger clone, and no base qualities were kept. In the ViraFEST assay, PBMC were stimulated with viral peptide pools, and antigen-specific CD4+ T cell clonotypes were then identified by expansion using TCR sequencing. After more than nine days of culture, CD4+ T cells were isolated with the EasySep CD4+ T cell isolation kit. Negative nucleocapsid antibody results before and after vaccination confirmed that the healthy vaccine recipients had no prior SARS-CoV-2 infection. Two million PBMC per well were cultured in IMDM with about 5.4% human AB serum, around 10 IU/ml IL-2 and gentamicin, plus 10 ug/ml peptides. Half of the culture medium was replaced with fresh IL-2-containing medium on days 3 and 7. Each peptide stimulation condition was cultured in triplicate wells unless otherwise noted. PBMC were separated from whole blood using Ficoll-Paque Plus gradient centrifugation and were then either cryopreserved at -140C or used fresh. The overlapping peptide pools covered the spike proteins of SARS-CoV-2 as well as those of the common cold coronaviruses HCoV-NL63, HCoV-OC43 and HCoV-229E. Genomic DNA was extracted from cultured CD4+ T cells with the QIAamp micro DNA kit.

This entry belongs to a study of vaccination effects on CD4 cells after COVID-19 (dated by TCRdb to the early 2020s). At the level of the whole study: Each participant got two doses of an mRNA SARS-CoV-2 vaccine, either BNT162b2 or mRNA-1273. The study compared SARS-CoV-2 spike-specific CD4+ TCR repertoires before and after mRNA vaccination in COVID-19 convalescent patients and infection-naive vaccine recipients. The full study included 10 to 11 COVID-19 convalescent patients and several SARS-CoV-2-naive healthy vaccine recipients. Cultures from other donors in the study were sequenced using the Oncomine TCR Beta short-read assay on an Illumina iSeq 100.

Study-level results and caveats: In healthy vaccine recipients, vaccine-induced clones were almost all SARS-CoV-2 mono-reactive, with only 1 of 255 being cross-reactive with common cold coronaviruses. The study was limited by a small number of convalescent patients and lacked early post-infection timepoints. At late post-vaccination timepoints, both infection-induced and vaccine-induced clones showed marked clonal contraction, consistent with waning T cell responses.

The CDR3 contains 12 residues, cysteine and phenylalanine counted. Just CDR3 DNA is preserved here, 36 bases in frame from base 1. CDR1 and CDR2 are read off the germline V gene (reference sequence) as SGHNT and YYREEE. Deletion took 0 bases off V and 5 bases off J, with a span of 5 bases between the germline ends. Libraries were constructed by the immunoSEQ multiplex PCR assay. TCR beta CDR3 sequencing was performed on DNA from the cultured, isolated CD4+ T cells. On the authors' methods: Non-productive TCR sequences were discarded, and reads were trimmed to the CDR3 region, with only CDR3s of 7 or more amino acids retained. Antigen-specific clonotypes were identified using the MANAFEST web app by comparison of expansion in peptide wells against reference cultures. For clones to be considered positive, expansion at FDR<0.05 versus reference and all other wells, an odds ratio above 5, and a frequency above 0.1% in two replicate wells were required. Cross-reactive clonotypes were defined as significantly expanded in SARS-CoV-2 spike wells and in at least one common cold coronavirus spike condition. CDR3 similarity was assessed by Levenshtein distance with the stringdist R package, and unrooted trees were built with ape in R 3.6.1. TCRdb stores this immuneACCESS table with in-frame sequences only. Part of the clones is absent; in the studies checked, under half of the shortfall reflects unresolved V genes, and no reason is known for the rest. The DNA was the basis for D and trimming; V, J and clone size are from that table. In this sample the table shows tens of thousands of clones, 60% to 75% of which occur a single time. Under 3% of the sample lies in the top ten.

Material: CD4+ T cells from PBMCs cultured with HCoV-NL63 spike peptides, obtained before COVID-19 vaccination. The cell subset or site tag for this specimen amounts to: HCoV-NL63 spike overlapping peptide pool stimulation. The TCR sequence derives from a human donor who received a COVID-19 vaccine. Recombination joined TRBV5-4 with TRBJ1-2; no D gene call is confident. For the CDR3, the sequence is CASSLGGYGYTF. The base sequence is TGTGCCAGCAGCTTGGGGGGTTATGGCTACACCTTC.